Given below is one T cell receptor (beta chain) in context. What it binds is not known. Gene names denote mouse genes. The CDR3 goes on 1 residue after the read ends, and that part is filled in from the germline J gene. This sample also contains other DNA sequences that code for the same CDR3. Sequencing of TCRbeta CDR3 at survey depth gave sequences and template counts. TCRdb's copy holds only in-frame clones and misses some; the assay was immunoSEQ multiplex PCR. This table holds some 8,300 clones, 35% to 50% found once. This sample stems from a study of tissue T cells after allogeneic stem cell transplantation. Study-wide results and limits: Tissue-detected TCR repertoire was only partly captured by blood and spleen T cells. The study did not identify alloreactive or antigen-specific tissue TCRs, and some clones might be persisting host cells.

This CDR3 comprises 14 residues. V was pared by 4 bases and J by 4 bases, with 3 bases of the junction left unmatched. In germline, CDR1 is KGHPV, CDR2 FQNQEV (reference sequence). Sample time point: mouse harvest day 7 after allogeneic transplant. Mouse grafts combined 10^7 T-cell-depleted bone marrow cells with 10^6 splenic CD5+ T cells. B6 (H2b) cells into BALB/c (H2d) mice; tissues taken at day 7 or 14. The sequence was obtained from a female BALB/c mouse given C57BL/6 T cells with graft-versus-host disease after an allogeneic hematopoietic cell transplant. V is TRBV26 and J is TRBJ2-7; TRBD2 matches at 11 bases. The specimen sequenced was skin. CDR3 residues: CASSPDWGGYEQYF. The sequenced part of the CDR3 DNA is TGTGCCAGCAGTCCTGACTGGGGGGGATATGAACAGTAC.